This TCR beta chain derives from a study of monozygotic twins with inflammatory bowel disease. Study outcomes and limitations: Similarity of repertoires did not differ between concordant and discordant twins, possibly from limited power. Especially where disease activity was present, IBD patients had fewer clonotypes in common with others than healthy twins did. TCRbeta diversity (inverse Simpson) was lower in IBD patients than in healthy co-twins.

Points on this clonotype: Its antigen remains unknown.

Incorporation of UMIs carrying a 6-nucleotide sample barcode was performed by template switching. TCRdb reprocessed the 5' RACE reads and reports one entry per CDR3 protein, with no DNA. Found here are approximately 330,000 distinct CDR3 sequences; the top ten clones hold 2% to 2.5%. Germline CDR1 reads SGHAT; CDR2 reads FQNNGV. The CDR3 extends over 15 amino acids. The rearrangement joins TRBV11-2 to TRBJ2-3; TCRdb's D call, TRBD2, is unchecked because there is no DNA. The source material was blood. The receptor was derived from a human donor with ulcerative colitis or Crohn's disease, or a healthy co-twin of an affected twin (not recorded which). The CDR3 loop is CASSWTSGFTDTQYF.